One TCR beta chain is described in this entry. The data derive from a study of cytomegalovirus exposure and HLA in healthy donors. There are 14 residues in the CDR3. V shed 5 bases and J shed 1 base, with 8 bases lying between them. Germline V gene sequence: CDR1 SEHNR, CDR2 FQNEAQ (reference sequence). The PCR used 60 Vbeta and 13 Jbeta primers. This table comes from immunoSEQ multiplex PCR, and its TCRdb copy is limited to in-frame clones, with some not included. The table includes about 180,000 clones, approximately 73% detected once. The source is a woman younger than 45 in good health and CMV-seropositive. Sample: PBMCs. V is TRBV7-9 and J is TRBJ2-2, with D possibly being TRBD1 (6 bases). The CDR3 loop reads CASSETGNTGELFF. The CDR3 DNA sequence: TGTGCCAGCAGCGAGACAGGGAACACCGGGGAGCTGTTTTTT.